Listed below are T cell receptor beta chains from one sample, sequenced in a study of shared clonotypes between healthy human individuals. Profiling relied on immunoSEQ multiplex PCR, and the TCRdb table lists in-frame clones only, not all of them. The sample carries 2 million to 2.5 million clones, nearly 97% recorded once. The sequenced material came from naive CD4+ T cells sorted from blood. The origin of the receptors is a man between 18 and 35 years old in good health. Both conserved end residues are trimmed from each CDR3. Each record gives: CDR3 protein, V gene, J gene.

CDR3aa: ASSLTALGRQPQH
v_gene: TRBV28
j_gene: TRBJ1-5

CDR3aa: ATSRGWDRAF
v_gene: TRBV15
j_gene: TRBJ1-1

CDR3aa: ASGVVGRGYT
v_gene: TRBV28
j_gene: TRBJ1-2

CDR3aa: ASSAQTGVGELF
v_gene: TRBV11-2
j_gene: TRBJ2-2

CDR3aa: ASSLASGYDEQY
v_gene: TRBV11-2
j_gene: TRBJ2-7

CDR3aa: ATPPDRRGGNQPQH
v_gene: TRBV11-1
j_gene: TRBJ1-5

CDR3aa: AISEMGRGPYEQY
v_gene: TRBV10-3
j_gene: TRBJ2-7

CDR3aa: ASSRGAAYEQY
v_gene: TRBV6-5
j_gene: TRBJ2-7

CDR3aa: ASSSPTLPEKQF
v_gene: TRBV7-8
j_gene: TRBJ2-1

CDR3aa: ASSDSYMASEAF
v_gene: TRBV6-1
j_gene: TRBJ1-1

CDR3aa: ASSYTGREQETQY
v_gene: TRBV2
j_gene: TRBJ2-5

CDR3aa: ASSYSLAEYQETQY
v_gene: TRBV10-3
j_gene: TRBJ2-5

CDR3aa: ASSLEARGAGYT
v_gene: TRBV7-9
j_gene: TRBJ1-2

CDR3aa: ASSSDRVEDTQY
v_gene: TRBV7-2
j_gene: TRBJ2-3

CDR3aa: ASSPRTGSETQY
v_gene: TRBV18
j_gene: TRBJ2-5

CDR3aa: ASSQYWKDSYNEQF
v_gene: TRBV4-2
j_gene: TRBJ2-1

CDR3aa: ASSQGRGLSYEQY
v_gene: TRBV4-3
j_gene: TRBJ2-7

CDR3aa: ASSLVLNQPQH
v_gene: TRBV7-2
j_gene: TRBJ1-5

CDR3aa: ASSPTTSGSNEQF
v_gene: TRBV11-2
j_gene: TRBJ2-1

CDR3aa: ASSTVSSGRNEQY
v_gene: TRBV19
j_gene: TRBJ2-7

CDR3aa: ASSFGTGQNSYEQY
v_gene: TRBV18
j_gene: TRBJ2-7

CDR3aa: ASSFNGDRGGYT
v_gene: TRBV27
j_gene: TRBJ1-2

CDR3aa: ASTRTGGDYGYT
v_gene: TRBV5-1
j_gene: TRBJ1-2

CDR3aa: ASSDQGLPNQPQH
v_gene: TRBV2
j_gene: TRBJ1-5

CDR3aa: ASSSPGTEAF
v_gene: TRBV6-5
j_gene: TRBJ1-1

CDR3aa: ASSSLTGNEAF
v_gene: TRBV7-9
j_gene: TRBJ1-1

CDR3aa: AWSKRTSSTDTQY
v_gene: TRBV30
j_gene: TRBJ2-3

CDR3aa: AWSVDRTGGRQPQH
v_gene: TRBV30
j_gene: TRBJ1-5

CDR3aa: ASRMPPAGRTEAF
v_gene: TRBV6-1
j_gene: TRBJ1-1

CDR3aa: ASSEVSRGNQPQH
v_gene: TRBV6-1
j_gene: TRBJ1-5

CDR3aa: ASSPTTTVQETQY
v_gene: TRBV11-2
j_gene: TRBJ2-5